This is a list of T cell receptor beta chains from one sample in a study of blood T cell repertoires in COVID-19. TCRdb's copy holds only in-frame clones and misses some; the assay was immunoSEQ multiplex PCR. Altogether about 40,000 clones are present, under 90% being singletons, with the ten largest covering around 4.4%. Specimen: peripheral blood. The receptor source for this set is a woman aged 70-85 years with acute or convalescent COVID-19. The CDR3 runs from the conserved cysteine through the conserved F or W. D genes are given only for firm matches. Only some rows state a clone size, as once, few, many or a class for expanded clones.

NA,TRBJ2-5,few,TRBV5-1,TGCGCCAGCAGCTTAGGAGGGGATGTAGAGACCCAGTACTTC,CASSLGGDVETQYF
TRBD2,TRBJ2-5,NA,TRBV5-1,TGCGCCAGCAGCCTGGCGGGGGATTCAGGAGAGACCCAGTACTTC,CASSLAGDSGETQYF
NA,TRBJ1-1,NA,TRBV19,TGTGCCAGTAGTATCCCTGGGGGGTCGGAAGCTTTCTTT,CASSIPGGSEAFF
NA,TRBJ2-3,NA,TRBV6-2/TRBV6-3,TGTGCCAGCAGTTACTGGGCGCCTAAGACGCAGTATTTT,CASSYWAPKTQYF
TRBD2,TRBJ2-1,NA,TRBV19,TGTGCCACCACACCCATGGGGGTAGCGGGAGTGGACTCCTACAATGAGCAGTTCTTC,CATTPMGVAGVDSYNEQFF
NA,TRBJ1-5,few,TRBV9,TGTGCCAGCAGCGTAGCTTCGTCGGGAGGGCCCCAGCATTTT,CASSVASSGGPQHF
TRBD2,TRBJ2-1,NA,TRBV7-9,TGTGCCAGCAGCTTAGGGGTCCTAGCGGGAGGCAATGAGCAGTTCTTC,CASSLGVLAGGNEQFF
TRBD2,TRBJ2-1,NA,TRBV6-5,TGTGCCAGCAGTCTGACTAGCGGGAATGAAATTGAGCAGTTCTTC,CASSLTSGNEIEQFF
TRBD2,TRBJ2-3,NA,TRBV7-3,TGTGCCAGCAGCCCCAGGACTAGCGGCGTTGAATATACGCAGTATTTT,CASSPRTSGVEYTQYF
TRBD1,TRBJ1-1,once,TRBV5-1,TGCGCCAGCAGGCCACAGGGACAGGGAGGCACTGAAGCTTTCTTT,CASRPQGQGGTEAFF
NA,TRBJ1-5,NA,TRBV2,TGTGCCAGCACTGAGGGCAGGGGAAATCAGCCCCAGCATTTT,CASTEGRGNQPQHF
NA,TRBJ2-5,NA,TRBV29-1,TGCAGCGTCGAAACTAATGGGGGGGAGACCCAGTACTTC,CSVETNGGETQYF
NA,TRBJ1-2,NA,TRBV4-2,TGTGCCAGCAGCAAAACAGGGTCGGACTATGGCTACACCTTC,CASSKTGSDYGYTF
TRBD1,TRBJ1-4,NA,TRBV6-5,TGTGCCAGCAGTTACTCGGGGACAGGGACTGAAAAACTGTTTTTT,CASSYSGTGTEKLFF